A selection of T cell receptor beta chains follows, all from one sample in a study of T cells in lung cancer brain metastases. The assay was immunoSEQ multiplex PCR, and TCRdb's table has in-frame clones only and misses some. The sample gives 950 to 1,300 clones, just over 85% of which show up once; around a sixth is in the top ten. Sequencing was performed on tumor tissue from a brain metastasis. These receptor sequences come from a woman between 45 and 60 years old with non-small cell lung cancer that had spread to the brain. Each CDR3 is given with its conserved first and last residue. D genes are given only for firm matches.

-,TRBJ1-4,TRBV25-1,CASRYGSNEKLFF
-,TRBJ1-1,TRBV18,CASSPIGNTEAFF
-,TRBJ2-2,TRBV7-8,CASSLDSHTGELFF
-,TRBJ1-5,TRBV15,CATSTQNDGYNQPQHF
-,TRBJ2-1,TRBV18,CASSPGLNEQFF